This TCR beta chain was retrieved from a study of blood T cell repertoires in COVID-19. Study as a whole: PBMCs, B-cell-depleted T cells, or T cells provided the cDNA or gDNA that made up the material.

The CDR3 contains 14 residues. V gave up 9 bases and J gave up 1 base, with 12 bases separating them. Germline assignment: CDR1 LNHDA and CDR2 SQIVND (reference sequence). Generated by immunoSEQ multiplex PCR, the TCRdb table keeps only in-frame clones and is missing some. Of approximately 530,000 clones listed, roughly 91% are singletons. J is TRBJ2-2 and V is TRBV19; possibly TRBD2 for D (6 bases). The sequenced sample consisted of peripheral blood. The sequence came from a woman between 50 and 59 years old with COVID-19, enrolled during active disease. CDR3 in DNA: TGTGCCAGCCGCCTGACTAGGAACACCGGGGAGCTGTTTTTT. Amino acid sequence: CASRLTRNTGELFF.